The 10 T cell receptor beta chains reported below all come from one sample, sequenced in a study of OX40 agonist ivuxolimab in advanced cancers. The protocol was immunoSEQ multiplex PCR, while the TCRdb copy is restricted to in-frame clones and leaves out a portion. The sample yields tens of thousands of clones, 75% to 90% seen once. The sample consisted of CD4+ or CD8+ T cells sorted from blood, taken in a trial of the OX40 agonist ivuxolimab. Every receptor here comes from an adult with an advanced solid tumor such as melanoma, head and neck, liver or kidney cancer.

This clone was seen just once. The chain joins TRBV14 to TRBJ1-1; TRBD1 is a possible D gene (6 bases). Trimming shortened V by 3 bases and J by 3 bases, and 14 bases separated the two germline ends. The CDR3 length is 15 residues. CDR1 and CDR2 from the germline V gene are SGHDN and FVKESK. The CDR3 loop is CASSHQQGRDTEAFF. The CDR3 DNA is TGTGCCAGCAGCCATCAACAGGGTCGGGACACTGAAGCTTTCTTT.

The chain joins TRBV10-3 to TRBJ2-1, with TRBD2 matching over 10 bases. In germline, CDR1 is ENHRY, CDR2 SYGVKD. V trimming: 6 bases; J trimming: 6 bases; junction bases outside the gene matches: 11. The CDR3 is 16 amino acids. The CDR3 protein is CAIRDVSGRVGNEQFF. The CDR3 DNA follows: TGTGCCATCAGAGATGTAAGCGGGAGGGTGGGCAATGAGCAGTTCTTC.

This chain uses TRBV13 with TRBJ1-6; no reliable D call. V was cut by 1 base and J by 7 bases, with 8 bases left in between. This CDR3 spans 14 amino acids. The germline gives CDR1 PRHDT, CDR2 FYEKMQ (reference sequence). CDR3 sequence reads: CASSLASGNSPLHF. In DNA, the CDR3 is TGTGCCAGCAGCTTAGCTAGCGGGAATTCACCCCTCCACTTT. Full variable domain (outside the CDR3, taken from reference TRBV13 and TRBJ1-6): AAGVIQSPRHLIKEKRETATLKCYPIPRHDTVYWYQQGPGQDPQFLISFYEKMQSDKGSIPDRFSAQQFSDYHSELNMSSLELGDSALYFCASSLASGNSPLHFGNGTRLTVT.

This chain connects TRBV15 to TRBJ2-4; TRBD1 agrees at 10 bases. The CDR3 spans 17 residues. Trimming took 4 bases from V and 2 from J; bases not matched to a gene: 8. Per the germline V gene, CDR1 is LNHNV and CDR2 is YYDKDF (reference sequence). The CDR3: CATSTSRQGASKNIQYF. CDR3 bases: TGTGCCACCAGCACGAGCCGACAGGGGGCTTCCAAAAACATTCAGTACTTC.

The sample holds one count of this clone. The chain employs TRBV27 and TRBJ2-7, with D possibly matching TRBD2 (6 bases). V was pared by 5 bases and J by 4 bases, with 12 bases between. Germline assignment: CDR1 MNHEY and CDR2 SMNVEV (reference sequence). This CDR3 is built from 13 residues. DNA of the CDR3: TGTGCCAGCAGTGGAGGGAGAATTTACGAGCAGTACTTC. Its translation is CASSGGRIYEQYF.

This rearrangement joins TRBV5-6 to TRBJ2-7, with 10 bases fitting TRBD1. CDR1 and CDR2 from the germline V gene are SGHDT and YYEEEE. The J segment lost 5 bases and the V segment lost 4 bases, leaving 9 bases of the junction unmatched. This CDR3 has 15 residues. The CDR3 spells CASSIRDRGQDEQYF. The CDR3 DNA follows: TGTGCCAGCAGCATCCGGGACAGGGGCCAAGACGAGCAGTACTTC. The full variable domain, rest sourced from reference TRBV5-6 and TRBJ2-7, is DAGVTQSPTHLIKTRGQQVTLRCSPKSGHDTVSWYQQALGQGPQFIFQYYEEEERQRGNFPDRFSGHQFPNYSSELNVNALLLGDSALYLCASSIRDRGQDEQYFGPGTRLTVT.

The genes are TRBV19 and TRBJ2-1; D is uncertain. The CDR3 consists of 15 residues. V gave up 1 base and J gave up 3 bases, with 10 bases separating them. Germline CDR1 reads LNHDA; CDR2 reads SQIVND (reference sequence). Written as DNA, the CDR3 is TGTGCCAGTAGTATAGTAATGGGTCACTACAATGAGCAGTTCTTC. It translates to CASSIVMGHYNEQFF.

V is TRBV6-6 and J is TRBJ1-1; D is unclear. Germline CDR1 reads MNHNY; CDR2 reads SVGAGI (reference sequence). The CDR3 is 13 residues long. The ends were cut back, 6 bases at V and 1 base at J, with 9 bases in the middle. The CDR3 DNA reads TGTGCCAGCAGGGATTCAAAGAACACTGAAGCTTTCTTT. It is translated as CASRDSKNTEAFF.

The chain employs TRBV27 and TRBJ2-7, with TRBD1 matching over 9 bases. V lost 4 bases and J lost 5; bases outside the gene matches: 9. From germline, CDR1 is MNHEY and CDR2 SMNVEV (reference sequence). The CDR3 is 15 residues long. The DNA of the CDR3 is TGTGCCAGCAGTTCCGATCCGGGACAGGGTAACGAGCAGTACTTC. Residues: CASSSDPGQGNEQYF.

The chain is built from TRBV5-6 and TRBJ2-7, with D uncertain. Trimming shortened V by 0 bases and J by 4 bases, and 14 bases separated the two germline ends. CDR3 length: 15 amino acids. CDR1 and CDR2 from the germline V gene are SGHDT and YYEEEE. CDR3 residues: CASSLVSSYPYEQYF. In DNA form, the CDR3 reads TGTGCCAGCAGCTTGGTATCATCGTACCCTTACGAGCAGTACTTC.